The source of this TCR beta chain is a study of patients and donors after allogeneic stem cell transplantation. TCRdb called the RT-PCR reads again in MiXCR, with one record for every CDR3 protein. The sample lists 100,000 to 120,000 distinct CDR3 sequences; 35% were seen once. This clonotype was seen only a few times. The CDR3 covers 11 residues. Trimming left V 6 bases short and J 1 base short, with 6 bases between. Germline lookup yields CDR1 SQVTM and CDR2 ANQGSEA. The sample was blood, either unsorted or a sorted T cell fraction (not recorded which). The chain joins TRBV29-1 to TRBJ2-5; D remains ambiguous. The sequence came from a human donor who was either an allogeneic HSCT recipient or a stem cell or donor lymphocyte infusion donor (not recorded which). It is not recorded whose cells these are; they may come from a transplant donor. CDR3 in amino acids: CSVTPQETQYF. CDR3 coding DNA: TGCAGCGTAACTCCCCAAGAGACCCAGTACTTC.